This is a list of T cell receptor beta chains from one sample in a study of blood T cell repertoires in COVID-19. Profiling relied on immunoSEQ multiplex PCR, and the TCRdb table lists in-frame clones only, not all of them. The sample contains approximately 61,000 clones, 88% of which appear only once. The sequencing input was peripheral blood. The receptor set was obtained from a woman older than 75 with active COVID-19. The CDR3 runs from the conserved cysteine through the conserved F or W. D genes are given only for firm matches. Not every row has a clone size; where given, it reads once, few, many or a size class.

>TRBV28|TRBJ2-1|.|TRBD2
TGTGCCAGCAGCCTTCCAGCCGGGGGGGCAAATGAGCAGTTCTTC
CASSLPAGGANEQFF
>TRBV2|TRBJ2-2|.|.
TGTGCCAGCATCTTCGCGGCCAACACCGGGGAGCTGTTTTTT
CASIFAANTGELFF
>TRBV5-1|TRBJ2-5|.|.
TGCGCCAGCAGCTTGGTGCTAGGGAGCGATAAGACCCAGTACTTC
CASSLVLGSDKTQYF
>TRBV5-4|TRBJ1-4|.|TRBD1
TGTGCCTGCGGGACAGGGAATGAAAAACTGTTTTTT
CACGTGNEKLFF
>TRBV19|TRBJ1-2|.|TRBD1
TGTGCCAGTAGGTTGGACAACAGGGGCTATGGCTACACCTTC
CASRLDNRGYGYTF
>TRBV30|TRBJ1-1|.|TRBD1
TGTGCCTGGACCAGGGGGCTTACTGAAGCTTTCTTT
CAWTRGLTEAFF
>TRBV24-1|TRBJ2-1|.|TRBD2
TGTGCCACCAGTGCGGGGGGAGACCACAACAATGAGCAGTTCTTC
CATSAGGDHNNEQFF
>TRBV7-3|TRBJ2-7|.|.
TGTGCCAGCAGCCCCTCGCGGGGTGGCTACGAGCAGTACTTC
CASSPSRGGYEQYF
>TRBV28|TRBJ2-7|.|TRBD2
TGTGCCAGCAGTTTACTTAGCGGGGGGGATGCAAAGTACTTC
CASSLLSGGDAKYF
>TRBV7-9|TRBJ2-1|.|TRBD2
TGTGCCAGCAGCTACGGGACTAGCGAGGGTGAGCAGTTCTTC
CASSYGTSEGEQFF
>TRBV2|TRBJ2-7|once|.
TGTGCCAGCAGTGAAGGGACGGGGGAGCAGTACTTC
CASSEGTGEQYF
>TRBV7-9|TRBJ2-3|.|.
TGTGCCAGCAGCATTGGGCTAAGCACAGATACGCAGTATTTT
CASSIGLSTDTQYF
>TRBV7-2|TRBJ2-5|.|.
TGTGCCAGCAGCTTAAGAATATGGGCGGGGGCTGAAGAGACCCAGTACTTC
CASSLRIWAGAEETQYF
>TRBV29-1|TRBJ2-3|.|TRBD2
TGCAGCATGGGACTAGCGCTCACAGATACGCAGTATTTT
CSMGLALTDTQYF
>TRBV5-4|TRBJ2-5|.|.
TGTGCCAGCAGCTTGGAGCGGGCCCAAGAGACCCAGTACTTC
CASSLERAQETQYF
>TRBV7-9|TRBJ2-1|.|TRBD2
TGTGCCGGGGAGGGTCCGAATGAGCAGTTCTTC
CAGEGPNEQFF
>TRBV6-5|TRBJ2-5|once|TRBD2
TGTGCCAGCAATCCGGGACTAGGGGGTATAAGGACCCAGTACTTC
CASNPGLGGIRTQYF
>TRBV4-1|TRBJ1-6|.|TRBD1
TGCGCCAGCAGCCCCCGGACAGGGACGTCACCCCTCCACTTT
CASSPRTGTSPLHF
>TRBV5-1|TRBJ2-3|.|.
TGCGCCAGCAGCTTGGAAGGACACACAGATACGCAGTATTTT
CASSLEGHTDTQYF
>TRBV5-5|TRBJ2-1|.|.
TGTGCCAGCAGCTTGGAAGGGGGCTACAATGAGCAGTTCTTC
CASSLEGGYNEQFF
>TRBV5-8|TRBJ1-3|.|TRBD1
TGTGCCAGCAGCCGTAGGGGGCTCTCTGGAAACACCATATATTTT
CASSRRGLSGNTIYF
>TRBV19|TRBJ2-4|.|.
TGTGCCAGTAGTCCAGGGTCATTAGCCAAAAACATTCAGTACTTC
CASSPGSLAKNIQYF
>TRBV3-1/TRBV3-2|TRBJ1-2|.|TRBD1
TGTGCCAGCAGCCAAGACCGCGACAGGGGGCTGGGTGGCTACACCTTC
CASSQDRDRGLGGYTF
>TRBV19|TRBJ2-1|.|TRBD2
TGTGCCAGTAGTATCAATAGCGGGGGGGCCGTCAATGAGCAGTTCTTC
CASSINSGGAVNEQFF
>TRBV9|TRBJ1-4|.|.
TGTGCCAGCAGCCTCCAGGGAATAGGTGAAAAACTGTTTTTT
CASSLQGIGEKLFF
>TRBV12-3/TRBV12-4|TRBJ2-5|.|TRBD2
TGTGCCAGCAGCTGGGGACTAGCGGGGGACCAGTACTTC
CASSWGLAGDQYF
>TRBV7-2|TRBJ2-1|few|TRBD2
TGTGCCAGCAGCCCCCACAGCGGGGGGGCTGCAATTAAGCAGTTCTTC
CASSPHSGGAAIKQFF
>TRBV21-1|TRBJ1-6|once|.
TGTGCCAGCAGCAAGACAGGGGGGTACGGGAATTCACCCCTCCACTTT
CASSKTGGYGNSPLHF
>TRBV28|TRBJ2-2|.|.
TGTGCCAGCCAGGGGCCCGCTGGCGGGGAGCTGTTTTTT
CASQGPAGGELFF
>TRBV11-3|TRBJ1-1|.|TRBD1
TGTGCCAGCAGCCGGGACAGGCTGGGGGAAGCTTTCTTT
CASSRDRLGEAFF
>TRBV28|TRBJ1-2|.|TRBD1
TGTGCCAGCAGTTCACTGGGACAGGGACTGCGCGGCTACACCTTC
CASSSLGQGLRGYTF
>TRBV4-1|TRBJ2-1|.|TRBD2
TGCGCCAGCAGCCAAGAAGCGGGGGGTAGTGAGCAGTTCTTC
CASSQEAGGSEQFF
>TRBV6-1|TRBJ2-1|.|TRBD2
TGTGCCAGCAGTGAAAGATTGCGGGGGGTCTCCTACAATGAGCAGTTCTTC
CASSERLRGVSYNEQFF
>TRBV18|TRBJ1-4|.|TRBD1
TGTGCCAGCTCACCTCTCCCGGGACAGGATGAAAAACTGTTTTTT
CASSPLPGQDEKLFF
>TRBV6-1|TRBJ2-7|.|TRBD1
TGTGCCAGCAGTGAAGCGTGGACAGGGAGAAACGAGCAGTACTTC
CASSEAWTGRNEQYF
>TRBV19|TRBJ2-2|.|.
TGTGCCAGTACCCCTCGGGACACCGGGGAGCTGTTTTTT
CASTPRDTGELFF
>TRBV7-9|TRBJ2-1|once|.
TGTGCCAGCAGCTTAGCTACAGGAGGGGAAGAGCAGTTCTTC
CASSLATGGEEQFF
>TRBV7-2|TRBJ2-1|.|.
TGTGCCAGCAGCAAAAAACTACTAGGTCTGGTCTTC
CASSKKLLGLVF
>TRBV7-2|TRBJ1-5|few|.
TGTGCCAGCAGCCTCCGGTCAGGGCAGGGTCAGCCCCAGCATTTT
CASSLRSGQGQPQHF
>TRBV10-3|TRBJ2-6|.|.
TGTGCCATCAGTGCTCCGGCTGGGGCCAACGTCCTGACTTTC
CAISAPAGANVLTF
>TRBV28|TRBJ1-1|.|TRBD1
TGTGCCAGCAGCCCGGGACAGGGGCCCACTGAAGCTTTCTTT
CASSPGQGPTEAFF
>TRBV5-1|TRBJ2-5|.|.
TGCGCCAGCAGCTTGGCAAGCGATCAAGAGACCCAGTACTTC
CASSLASDQETQYF
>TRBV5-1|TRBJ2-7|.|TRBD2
TGCGCCAGCAGCTTGGTTTTAGCGGGGTTGTACGAGCAGTACTTC
CASSLVLAGLYEQYF
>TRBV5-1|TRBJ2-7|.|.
TGCGCCAGCAGCTTGGTGGTGAGCTCCTACGAGCAGTACTTC
CASSLVVSSYEQYF
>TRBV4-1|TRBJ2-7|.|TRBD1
TGCGCCAGCAGCCAAGGGGACAGGCGTGTCTACGAGCAGTACTTC
CASSQGDRRVYEQYF